This TCR beta chain is drawn from a study of CD8 T cells in Susac syndrome. Reverse transcription of roughly 0.5 to 1 ug RNA was carried out with random hexamers. immunoSEQ multiplex PCR amplified TCR beta CDR3 across 54 Vbeta, 13 Jbeta. Using its own MiXCR run on the immunoSEQ multiplex PCR reads, TCRdb lists one record per CDR3 protein. This sample has 100,000 to 150,000 distinct CDR3 sequences; 93% occur once, and the top ten carry approximately 0.3%. CDR3 length: 13 amino acids. Trimming left V 3 bases short and J 14 bases short, with 14 bases between. CDR1 MNHEY and CDR2 SMNVEV come from the germline V gene (reference sequence). The multiple sclerosis control group consisted of treatment-naive patients whose relapsing-remitting disease, which was either stable or active, fulfilled revised McDonald criteria. Both CD4+ and CD8+ T cells were negatively isolated, and TEMRA cells underwent FACS enrichment.

This chain connects TRBV27 to TRBJ1-6; D perhaps matches TRBD1 (5 bases). Sequenced: CD8+ T cells from PBMCs. The clonotype was recovered from a human donor with multiple sclerosis. The CDR3 DNA sequence: TGTGCCAGCAGTTTTGACCAGGGAAGTTCCCTCCACTTT. Its protein is CASSFDQGSSLHF.